The clone carrying this TCR beta chain was detected many times. Its target is unknown. Amplification of ligated cDNA took four PCR rounds with SP2 and nested alpha and beta constant primers. TCRdb reanalysed the UMI-ligation and nested PCR reads using MiXCR and keeps one entry per CDR3 protein. The sample records some 40,000 distinct CDR3 sequences, approximately 10% being singletons. The sample comes from a study of naive and memory T cell subsets. The V gene end was trimmed by 0 bases and the J gene end by 7 bases; junction bases not matched to a gene: 6. The V gene's germline CDR1 is SGDLS and CDR2 YYNGEE. The CDR3 loop spans 15 amino acids. Study findings and constraints: Potentially, T cell activation and differentiation skew this RNA-based measurement.

Treatment noted: skin biopsy from PPD injection site in Mantoux-positive individual. The library had UMIs added by 3' ligation of an oligonucleotide to TCR cDNA. Cells were not sorted; total RNA input targeted 1 to 1000 ng. The V and J genes are TRBV9 and TRBJ2-1, with 8 bases aligning to TRBD2. The receptor's source is an adult in good health. The input for sequencing was skin, taken from a tuberculin skin test site. The CDR3 region has the DNA TGTGCCAGCAGCGTAGAGGTAGCGGGGATGAATGAGCAGTTCTTC. Translated, it gives CASSVEVAGMNEQFF.